This T cell receptor (beta chain) was captured by sequencing in a study of blood T cell repertoires in COVID-19. V was pared by 3 bases and J by 0 bases, with 9 bases between. The CDR3 spans 15 residues. Germline assignment: CDR1 LNHDA and CDR2 SQIVND (reference sequence). The protocol was immunoSEQ multiplex PCR, while the TCRdb copy is restricted to in-frame clones and leaves out a portion. The sample includes some 320,000 clones, over 85% of them seen just once. The clonotype was recovered from a man in his sixties who had recovered from COVID-19. J is TRBJ1-5 and V is TRBV19; D not resolved. Sequenced input: PBMCs or T cells enriched from blood (not recorded which). The CDR3 DNA sequence: TGTGCCAGTAGTATTCACGTCTATAGCAATCAGCCCCAGCATTTT. The encoded protein is CASSIHVYSNQPQHF.